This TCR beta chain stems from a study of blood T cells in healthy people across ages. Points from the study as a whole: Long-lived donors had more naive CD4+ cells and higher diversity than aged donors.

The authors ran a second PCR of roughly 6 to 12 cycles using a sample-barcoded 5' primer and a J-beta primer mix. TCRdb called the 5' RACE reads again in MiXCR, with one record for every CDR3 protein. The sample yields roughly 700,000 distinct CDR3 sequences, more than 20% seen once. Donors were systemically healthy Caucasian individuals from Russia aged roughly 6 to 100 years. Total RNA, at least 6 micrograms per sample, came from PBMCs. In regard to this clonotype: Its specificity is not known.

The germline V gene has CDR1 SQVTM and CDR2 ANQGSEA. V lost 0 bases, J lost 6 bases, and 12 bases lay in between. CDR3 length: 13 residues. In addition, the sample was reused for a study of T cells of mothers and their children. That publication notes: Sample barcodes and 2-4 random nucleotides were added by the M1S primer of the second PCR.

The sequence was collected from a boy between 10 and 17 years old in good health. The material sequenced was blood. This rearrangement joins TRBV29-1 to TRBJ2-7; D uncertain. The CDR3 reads CSVEEPPSPEQYF. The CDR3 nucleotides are TGCAGCGTTGAAGAGCCGCCTTCCCCCGAGCAGTACTTC.